This paragraph reports one TCR beta chain. Its antigen is undetermined. The source of the sample is a study of T cells in localized non-small cell lung cancer. This CDR3 region has 15 residues. The germline gives CDR1 MNHEY, CDR2 SMNVEV (reference sequence). Deletions cut 8 bases from V and 0 bases from J, with 13 bases between. Study-wide results and caveats: Researchers found a median around 50 of the top 100 tumor clones in adjacent lung. Owing to sequencing of a solitary tumor region, heterogeneity cannot be discounted. Blood T cell density predicted longer survival; adjacent-lung clonality, shorter. Peak T cell clonality was found in uninvolved adjacent lung, exceeding tumor.

Sequenced by immunoSEQ multiplex PCR; TCRdb stores in-frame clones only, minus some. The data show tens of thousands of clones, 87% seen once. The receptor's source is a man between 40 and 69 years old with stage I squamous cell lung carcinoma. The rearrangement uses TRBV27 and TRBJ1-4; D not resolved. This material consisted of peripheral blood, taken before any cancer treatment. CDR3 nucleotide sequence: TGTGCCAGCGGTCTCCGTTTTACAACTAATGAAAAACTGTTTTTT. Protein product: CASGLRFTTNEKLFF.